This TCR beta chain was recovered during a study of graft-versus-host responses after intestinal transplantation. Overall study findings and caveats: Subjects displaying graft-donor T cell macrochimerism possessed elevated graft-versus-host to host-versus-graft clonal ratios inside allografts.

This CDR3 comprises 16 residues. V lost 2 bases and J lost 4, with 16 bases in between. CDR1 is MNHEY and CDR2 is SVGAGI in the germline V gene. Sequencing used immunoSEQ multiplex PCR; TCRdb keeps in-frame clones, though not all of them. The sample yields about 63,000 clones, 89% seen once. In regard to this clone: Its antigen remains unknown.

Both intraepithelial and lamina propria lymphocytes were released by processing graft tissue. Specimen: ileum tissue, collected more than 350 days after transplant. The chain combines TRBV6-5 with TRBJ2-3, with D perhaps given as TRBD1 or TRBD2 (6 bases each). The clonotype was recovered from a human patient who received an intestinal transplant, so some T cells may come from the graft donor. The DNA of the CDR3 is TGTGCCAGCAGTTACCAAGGGGGGAGGAATCCAGATACGCAGTATTTT. Its translation is CASSYQGGRNPDTQYF.